This T cell receptor (beta chain) was identified during a study of CD4+ T cells in melanoma. Assay used: immunoSEQ multiplex PCR; TCRdb lists only in-frame clones, some missing. The data show around 130,000 clones, about nine tenths seen once. V lost 2 bases and J lost 0, with 10 bases in between. The CDR3 runs to 15 residues. As concerns this clone: No antigen is known for it.

Study-level points and caveats: Diverse differentiation states were reported for melanoma neoantigen-specific CD4+ T cells. A reported correlation linked neoantigen-specific CD4+ T cells to CD8+, macrophage and B cell function.

This chain joins TRBV23-1 and TRBJ1-2; D unresolved. Being an ORF, TRBV23-1 has a function that is uncertain. The clonotype originates from a human donor with melanoma. The CDR3 sequence: CASSQIHGANYGYTF. Written as DNA, the CDR3 is TGCGCCAGCAGTCAAATTCACGGAGCTAACTATGGCTACACCTTC.